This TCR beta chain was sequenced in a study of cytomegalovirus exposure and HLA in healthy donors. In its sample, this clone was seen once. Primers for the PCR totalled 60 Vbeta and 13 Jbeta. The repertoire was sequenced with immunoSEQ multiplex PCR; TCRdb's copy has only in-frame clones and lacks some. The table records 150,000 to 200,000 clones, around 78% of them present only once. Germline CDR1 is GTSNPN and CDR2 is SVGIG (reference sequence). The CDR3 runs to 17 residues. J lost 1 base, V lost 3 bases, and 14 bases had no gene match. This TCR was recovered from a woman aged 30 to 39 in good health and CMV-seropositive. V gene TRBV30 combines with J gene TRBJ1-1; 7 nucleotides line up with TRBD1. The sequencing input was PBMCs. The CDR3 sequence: CAWRSRDSPLANTEAFF. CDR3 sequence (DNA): TGTGCCTGGAGGTCCCGGGACAGCCCCCTCGCGAACACTGAAGCTTTCTTT.